These 18 T cell receptor beta chains were all obtained from the same sample, sequenced in a study of blood T cell repertoires in COVID-19 (dated by TCRdb to 2019 to 2021). To prepare the library, the immunoSEQ multiplex PCR assay was applied. TCRdb re-hosts the immuneACCESS table, in-frame sequences only. Its copies lack some clones; in the studies checked, an unresolved V gene accounts for under half of them, and the cause for the rest is not known. The sample records over 85,000 clones, roughly 90% of which are singletons. The ten top clones hold under 20% of the sample. Sequencing was done on a sample of peripheral blood. The receptors come from an elderly woman with acute or convalescent COVID-19.

In this sample, this clone turned up once. The rearrangement joins TRBV3-1 (or the pseudogene TRBV3-2) to TRBJ2-7; D gene unclear. V was clipped by 1 base and J by 6 bases, with 7 bases between them. Germline CDR1 is LGHDT and CDR2 is YNNKEL (reference sequence). The CDR3 contains 12 residues. In DNA, the CDR3 is TGTGCCAGCAGCCAAGCTCGAGTCGAGCAGTACTTC. Its protein product is CASSQARVEQYF.

V gene TRBV28 combines with J gene TRBJ2-7; D call uncertain. This CDR3 spans 15 amino acids. V gave up 5 bases and J gave up 4 bases, with 18 bases separating them. The germline V gene has CDR1 MDHEN and CDR2 SYDVKM. Here the CDR3 DNA reads TGTGCCAGCAGTCCCCGTTACAGCTTTCTATACGAGCAGTACTTC. Amino acid sequence: CASSPRYSFLYEQYF.

The chain has TRBV7-2 and TRBJ2-3; D perhaps matches TRBD2 (6 bases). V was clipped by 3 bases and J by 5 bases, with 6 bases between them. The CDR3 contains 12 residues. The germline V gene encodes CDR1 SGHTA and CDR2 FQGNSA. The CDR3: CASSFGRDTQYF. In DNA form, the CDR3 reads TGTGCCAGCAGCTTCGGGAGAGATACGCAGTATTTT.

The chain has TRBV28 and TRBJ2-6; D unresolved. The germline CDR1 and CDR2 sequences are MDHEN and SYDVKM. The CDR3 is made up of 14 amino acids. V dropped 4 bases and J dropped 0 bases, with 4 bases sitting between them. The CDR3 bases are TGTGCCAGCAGTTCATTCTCTGGGGCCAACGTCCTGACTTTC. It codes for CASSSFSGANVLTF.

This sequence joins TRBV7-9 and TRBJ2-3; TRBD1 aligns across 8 bases. V was clipped by 3 bases and J by 3 bases; unmatched bases: 8. From germline, CDR1 is SEHNR and CDR2 FQNEAQ (reference sequence). This CDR3 has 16 amino acids. The CDR3 DNA is TGTGCCAGCAGCTTCGAGACAGGGGTTCGTACAGATACGCAGTATTTT. Amino acid sequence: CASSFETGVRTDTQYF.

This clone was seen only a few times. The gene calls are TRBV10-3 and TRBJ1-3; 7 bases line up with TRBD1. CDR1 is ENHRY, CDR2 SYGVKD, per germline. The CDR3 has 19 amino acids. The V and J ends lost 3 bases and 0 bases, in that order; junction bases with no gene match: 14. CDR3 region: CAISDPHRGFGVSGNTIYF. The DNA for the CDR3 is TGTGCCATCAGTGATCCACACAGGGGTTTTGGAGTCTCTGGAAACACCATATATTTT.

This sequence joins TRBV28 and TRBJ2-5; 12 bases align to TRBD2. V lost 2 bases and J lost 6; bases outside the gene matches: 4. The germline V gene encodes CDR1 MDHEN and CDR2 SYDVKM. The CDR3 has 15 residues. CDR3 in amino acids: CASSLLAGGLKTQYF. The CDR3 bases are TGTGCCAGCAGTTTACTAGCGGGGGGGCTTAAGACCCAGTACTTC.

This chain joins TRBV6-2 or TRBV6-3 and TRBJ2-3, with 7 bases that match TRBD2. The CDR3 length is 13 residues. The V and J ends lost 3 bases and 11 bases, in that order; junction bases with no gene match: 8. Germline CDR1 is MNHEY and CDR2 is SVGEGT. Here the CDR3 DNA reads TGTGCCAGCAGTTATGATGGGACTATCCAGCAGTATTTT. Protein sequence: CASSYDGTIQQYF.

The V gene is TRBV27, the J gene TRBJ2-7; 10 bases are a match to TRBD1. The CDR3 is 17 amino acids. V lost 9 bases and J lost 3; bases outside the gene matches: 17. The V gene's germline CDR1 is MNHEY and CDR2 SMNVEV (reference sequence). CDR3 nucleotide sequence: TGTGCCAGTCGGTCGGGACAGGGGAGTAGGACCTACTACGAGCAGTACTTC. Its translation: CASRSGQGSRTYYEQYF.

This chain joins TRBV3-1 (or the pseudogene TRBV3-2) and TRBJ1-6; D might be TRBD1 (6 bases). V gave up 6 bases and J gave up 0 bases, with 12 bases separating them. There are 16 residues in the CDR3. Per germline, CDR1 LGHDT and CDR2 YNNKEL (reference sequence). CDR3 nucleotide sequence: TGTGCCAGCAGGTCTACAGGGAGCTCCTATAATTCACCCCTCCACTTT. This encodes CASRSTGSSYNSPLHF.

This clone has just one count. The CDR3 region is CASSPDGGFYNEQFF. The CDR3 DNA sequence: TGTGCCAGCAGCCCAGACGGGGGTTTCTACAATGAGCAGTTCTTC. V usage is TRBV7-3 and J usage is TRBJ2-1, with D possibly TRBD2 on 6 matching bases. V was clipped by 5 bases and J by 3 bases, with 14 bases between them. Germline V gene data show CDR1 as SGHTA and CDR2 as FQGTGA. The CDR3 contains 15 residues.

V usage is TRBV12-5 and J usage is TRBJ2-7; D unresolved. The ends were cut back, 5 bases at V and 2 bases at J, with 13 bases in the middle. The CDR3 loop spans 14 amino acids. Germline CDR1 reads LGHNT; CDR2 reads FRNRAP. The CDR3 protein is CASGPQQPPYEQYF. The CDR3 DNA is TGTGCTAGTGGTCCCCAACAGCCCCCCTACGAGCAGTACTTC.

This chain's CDR3 is CASSYSGPVGEKLFF. DNA of the CDR3: TGTGCCAGCAGTTACTCGGGCCCAGTAGGTGAAAAACTGTTTTTT. The rearrangement uses TRBV6-5 and TRBJ1-4, with D uncertain. This CDR3 is built from 15 residues. The V gene's germline CDR1 is MNHEY and CDR2 SVGAGI. Trimming took 0 bases from V and 7 from J, leaving 12 bases between them.

The gene calls are TRBV28 and TRBJ1-4; D unclear. Germline CDR1 is MDHEN and CDR2 is SYDVKM. This CDR3 is built from 18 residues. With 2 bases removed from V and 0 bases from J, the gap between germline ends came to 16 bases. The CDR3 nucleotides read TGTGCCAGCAGTTTAGTCTTCGGGTCCGGGACAACTAATGAAAAACTGTTTTTT. This sequence encodes CASSLVFGSGTTNEKLFF.

V is TRBV24-1 and J is TRBJ2-7; TRBD1 aligns across 9 bases. Trimming took 6 bases from V and 3 from J; bases not matched to a gene: 11. Germline V gene lookup returns CDR1 KGHDR and CDR2 SFDVKD. This CDR3 contains 16 residues. CDR3 protein: CATSKRRQGDNYEQYF. The CDR3 region has the DNA TGTGCCACCAGTAAACGGAGACAGGGGGATAACTACGAGCAGTACTTC.

This clone showed up just a few times. V and J are TRBV9 and TRBJ1-1; no firm D call. The CDR3 sequence is 13 residues long. V lost 3 bases and J 6 bases, leaving 12 bases between the germline ends. Germline CDR1 reads SGDLS; CDR2 reads YYNGEE. In DNA, the CDR3 is TGTGCCAGCAGCGGCACAGTGCCCCCTGAAGCTTTCTTT. As protein: CASSGTVPPEAFF.

The genes are TRBV6-2 or TRBV6-3 and TRBJ2-7; D perhaps matches TRBD2 (5 bases). CDR1 and CDR2 from the germline V gene are MNHEY and SVGEGT. The CDR3 is 15 residues long. Deletions cut 5 bases from V and 2 bases from J, with 16 bases between. CDR3 region: CASSTRTPTTYEQYF. The CDR3 region has the DNA TGTGCCAGCAGTACCCGGACTCCCACGACCTACGAGCAGTACTTC.

The rearrangement joins TRBV19 to TRBJ1-3; the match to TRBD1 covers 10 bases. The germline V gene has CDR1 LNHDA and CDR2 SQIVND (reference sequence). There are 19 residues in the CDR3. Losses at the gene ends were 3 bases for V and 0 bases for J; bases not matched to a gene: 11. CDR3 sequence: CASSIGGTGVRSSGNTIYF. The DNA for the CDR3 is TGTGCCAGTAGTATTGGGGGGACAGGGGTCCGAAGCTCTGGAAACACCATATATTTT.